This TCR beta chain was sequenced in a study of blood T cell repertoires in COVID-19. J gave up 7 bases and V 6 bases, and 9 bases lay outside the gene matches. Per the germline V gene, CDR1 is MDHEN and CDR2 is SYDVKM. The CDR3 covers 14 residues. The participants were between about 18 and 89 years old and came from 24 US areas. Clinical history reported by participants formed the basis on which cohorts were assigned. The recovered donors of Cohort 3 showed two negative PCRs, clearance, or symptom resolution. Libraries were prepared by immunoSEQ multiplex PCR; TCRdb keeps only in-frame clonotypes and omits some of them. The sample has about 260,000 clones, about 82% seen once.

V and J are TRBV28 and TRBJ1-5; 7 nucleotides match TRBD1. The clonotype originates from a woman between 45 and 65 years old who had recovered from COVID-19. Sequenced material: PBMCs or T cells enriched from blood (not recorded which). The CDR3 nucleotides read TGTGCCAGCAGCTCCCATAGACAGGGACAGCCCCAGCATTTT. This encodes CASSSHRQGQPQHF.